The 13 T cell receptor beta chains presented below share a single source sample, sequenced in a study of blood T cell repertoires in COVID-19. Repertoires were generated with immunoSEQ multiplex PCR, while TCRdb's copy carries only in-frame clones and drops some. Of about 160,000 clones in the sample, approximately 85% are singletons; the top ten hold about 6.9%. The sample taken for sequencing was peripheral blood. The receptors shown here come from an elderly man with COVID-19, enrolled during active disease.

In the case of this clone: The junction departs from germline at one end; a sequencing error may be responsible. This chain links TRBV6-6 with TRBJ1-1; maybe TRBD1 (5 bases). The CDR3 is made up of 12 amino acids. CDR1 is MNHNY, CDR2 SVGAGI, per germline (reference sequence). The CDR3 DNA reads TGTGCCAGCAGTTACTCGGGGGGGGACCCGACCTTT. This codes for CASSYSGGDPTF.

The V call is TRBV5-1, the J call TRBJ1-6, with a tentative D call TRBD1 (5 bases). The germline V gene encodes CDR1 SGHRS and CDR2 YFSETQ. V lost 1 base to trimming and J lost 0 bases, with 14 bases between them. The CDR3 has 18 residues. CDR3 loop: CASSLRGISSSYNSPLHF. CDR3 DNA: TGCGCCAGCAGCTTGAGGGGTATCTCCAGCTCCTATAATTCACCCCTCCACTTT.

The chain combines TRBV19 with TRBJ1-2, with D unclear. The CDR3 totals 17 residues. Germline V lookup: CDR1 LNHDA, CDR2 SQIVND (reference sequence). The V gene lost 3 bases and the J gene lost 3 bases, with 20 bases spanning the gap. CDR3 amino acids: CASSMGGKGGSDYGYTF. The CDR3 DNA follows: TGTGCCAGTAGTATGGGCGGGAAAGGAGGATCGGACTATGGCTACACCTTC.

The gene calls are TRBV5-1 and TRBJ2-5, with 9 bases aligning to TRBD1. The germline V gene has CDR1 SGHRS and CDR2 YFSETQ. The CDR3 has 14 amino acids. With 3 bases clipped from V and 4 bases from J, the junction kept 4 bases outside the gene matches. DNA for the CDR3: TGCGCCAGCAGCTGGGGACAGGGACGAGAGACCCAGTACTTC. Protein: CASSWGQGRETQYF.

A remark on this clone: One junction end does not reproduce the germline sequence, and a read error may be involved. The V call is TRBV6-2 or TRBV6-3, the J call TRBJ1-1; a possible D gene is TRBD1 (5 bases). Germline values: CDR1 MNHEY, CDR2 SVGEGT. This CDR3 contains 13 residues. For the CDR3, the DNA is TGTGCCAGCAGTACCGGGGGGGTGCCTAGGGTCCTCTTT. Translated, it gives CASSTGGVPRVLF.

V gene TRBV6-6 combines with J gene TRBJ2-7, with 11 bases identical to TRBD2. The CDR3 loop spans 15 amino acids. Germline lookup yields CDR1 MNHNY and CDR2 SVGAGI (reference sequence). V shed 2 bases and J 3 bases; nucleotides not matched to a gene: 3. CDR3 loop: CASSYPGLAGYEQYF. In DNA form, the CDR3 reads TGTGCCAGCAGTTACCCCGGACTAGCGGGCTACGAGCAGTACTTC.

As for this clone: The junction differs from germline at one of its ends, possibly a read error. This chain links TRBV19 with TRBJ2-4, with 7 nucleotides matching TRBD1. The CDR3 has 13 residues. Germline-derived CDR1 and CDR2 are LNHDA and SQIVND (reference sequence). The CDR3 region is CASSGTAKNIRYF. As DNA, the CDR3 is TGTGCCAGTAGCGGGACAGCGAAAAACATTCGGTACTTC.

The J gene is TRBJ1-4, the V gene TRBV2; D gene unclear. The CDR3 has 14 amino acids. V lost 4 bases to trimming and J lost 8 bases, with 14 bases between them. The germline CDR1 and CDR2 sequences are SNHLY and FYNNEI. The CDR3 coding sequence is TGTGCCAGCAGTGGAGGGCCTTCTCGAGAAAAACTGTTTTTT. Encoded protein: CASSGGPSREKLFF.

The chain is built from TRBV29-1 and TRBJ2-3; D unresolved. The ends were cut back, 1 base at V and 8 bases at J, with 19 bases in the middle. This CDR3 comprises 15 residues. Germline V gene lookup returns CDR1 SQVTM and CDR2 ANQGSEA. CDR3 protein: CSVEGSEIRLGTQYF. In DNA, the CDR3 is TGCAGCGTTGAAGGGTCGGAGATTAGGCTAGGTACGCAGTATTTT.

This chain links TRBV6-5 with TRBJ1-2; D uncertain. The V and J ends lost 6 bases and 4 bases respectively, with 15 bases between them. Germline V lookup: CDR1 MNHEY, CDR2 SVGAGI. This CDR3 has 14 amino acids. The CDR3 DNA reads as TGTGCCAGCAGCCCCCGGGTCTCATTCTATGGCTACACCTTC. Its protein is CASSPRVSFYGYTF.

The chain links TRBV2 to TRBJ1-2; 8 nucleotides agree with TRBD1. The V gene end was trimmed by 6 bases and the J gene end by 10 bases; junction bases not matched to a gene: 10. The CDR3 contains 13 residues. CDR1 is SNHLY, CDR2 FYNNEI, per germline. The CDR3 DNA is TGTGCCAGCAGAGGTTGGACAGGGAGAGACTACACCTTC. Protein product: CASRGWTGRDYTF.

CDR3 coding DNA: TGTGCCAGCAGCTTAGATCCTAAGGGGTCTTTTGGGCGCAAAAACATTCAGTACTTC. Residues: CASSLDPKGSFGRKNIQYF. This chain connects TRBV7-2 to TRBJ2-4; D might be TRBD1 (5 bases). This CDR3 spans 19 amino acids. Germline V gives CDR1 SGHTA, CDR2 FQGNSA. V was pared by 1 base and J by 3 bases, with 22 bases between.

The chain has TRBV18 and TRBJ1-4; D remains ambiguous. Deletions cut 6 bases from V and 2 bases from J, with 10 bases between. Germline CDR1 and CDR2: KGHSH and LQKENI. The CDR3 is 14 amino acids. DNA of the CDR3: TGTGCCAGCTCCACCCTAGAGACTAATGAAAAACTGTTTTTT. Protein product: CASSTLETNEKLFF.